This T cell receptor beta chain is drawn from a study of T cell clonality in common variable immunodeficiency. The CDR3 is made up of 14 amino acids. CDR1 and CDR2 from the germline V gene are SEHNR and FQNEAQ (reference sequence). V lost 5 bases to trimming and J lost 5 bases, with 15 bases between them. General study points: CVID subjects had higher TCRbeta clonality than healthy controls, most marked in about a third. In common variable immunodeficiency, TCR beta chains reportedly carried fewer deletions and N-nucleotide insertions. The cause of increased CVID clonality remains unclear without subpopulation sequencing.

Patients and controls were mostly of Caucasian heritage. TCRdb keeps only in-frame clones here, not all; method: immunoSEQ multiplex PCR. Recorded here are over 50,000 clones, none singletons. In its sample, this clone was seen many times. Antigen unknown. The read stops 3 residues short of the end of the CDR3; the missing end is completed from the germline J gene. Input material: peripheral blood mononuclear cells. This clonotype was sampled from a person aged 18 to 70 in good health. The gene calls are TRBV7-9 and TRBJ2-5, with a weak D call TRBD2 (5 bases). Incomplete CDR3 DNA: TGTGCCAGCAGCCCTCCCTTGTCGGGGGAGACC. This gives the protein CASSPPLSGET. The complete CDR3 reads CASSPPLSGETQYF.